This T cell receptor (beta chain) was profiled in a study of blood T cell repertoires in COVID-19. Living in 24 US areas, the participants were between roughly 18 and 90 years of age. Assignment of participants to cohorts was predicated upon participant-reported clinical history. V was trimmed by 1 base and J by 0 bases, leaving 8 bases between them. CDR3 length: 16 residues. Germline loops: CDR1 KGHDR, CDR2 SFDVKD. Sequencing used immunoSEQ multiplex PCR; TCRdb keeps in-frame clones, though not all of them. The table lists about 63,000 clones, approximately 80% of them singletons. Sample: PBMCs or T cells enriched from blood (not recorded which). This chain joins TRBV24-1 and TRBJ2-2; the D gene is possibly TRBD1 (5 bases). The receptor was derived from a woman in her 40s with acute COVID-19. The CDR3 reads CATSDFETANTGELFF. CDR3 coding DNA: TGTGCCACCAGTGATTTTGAGACAGCGAACACCGGGGAGCTGTTTTTT.